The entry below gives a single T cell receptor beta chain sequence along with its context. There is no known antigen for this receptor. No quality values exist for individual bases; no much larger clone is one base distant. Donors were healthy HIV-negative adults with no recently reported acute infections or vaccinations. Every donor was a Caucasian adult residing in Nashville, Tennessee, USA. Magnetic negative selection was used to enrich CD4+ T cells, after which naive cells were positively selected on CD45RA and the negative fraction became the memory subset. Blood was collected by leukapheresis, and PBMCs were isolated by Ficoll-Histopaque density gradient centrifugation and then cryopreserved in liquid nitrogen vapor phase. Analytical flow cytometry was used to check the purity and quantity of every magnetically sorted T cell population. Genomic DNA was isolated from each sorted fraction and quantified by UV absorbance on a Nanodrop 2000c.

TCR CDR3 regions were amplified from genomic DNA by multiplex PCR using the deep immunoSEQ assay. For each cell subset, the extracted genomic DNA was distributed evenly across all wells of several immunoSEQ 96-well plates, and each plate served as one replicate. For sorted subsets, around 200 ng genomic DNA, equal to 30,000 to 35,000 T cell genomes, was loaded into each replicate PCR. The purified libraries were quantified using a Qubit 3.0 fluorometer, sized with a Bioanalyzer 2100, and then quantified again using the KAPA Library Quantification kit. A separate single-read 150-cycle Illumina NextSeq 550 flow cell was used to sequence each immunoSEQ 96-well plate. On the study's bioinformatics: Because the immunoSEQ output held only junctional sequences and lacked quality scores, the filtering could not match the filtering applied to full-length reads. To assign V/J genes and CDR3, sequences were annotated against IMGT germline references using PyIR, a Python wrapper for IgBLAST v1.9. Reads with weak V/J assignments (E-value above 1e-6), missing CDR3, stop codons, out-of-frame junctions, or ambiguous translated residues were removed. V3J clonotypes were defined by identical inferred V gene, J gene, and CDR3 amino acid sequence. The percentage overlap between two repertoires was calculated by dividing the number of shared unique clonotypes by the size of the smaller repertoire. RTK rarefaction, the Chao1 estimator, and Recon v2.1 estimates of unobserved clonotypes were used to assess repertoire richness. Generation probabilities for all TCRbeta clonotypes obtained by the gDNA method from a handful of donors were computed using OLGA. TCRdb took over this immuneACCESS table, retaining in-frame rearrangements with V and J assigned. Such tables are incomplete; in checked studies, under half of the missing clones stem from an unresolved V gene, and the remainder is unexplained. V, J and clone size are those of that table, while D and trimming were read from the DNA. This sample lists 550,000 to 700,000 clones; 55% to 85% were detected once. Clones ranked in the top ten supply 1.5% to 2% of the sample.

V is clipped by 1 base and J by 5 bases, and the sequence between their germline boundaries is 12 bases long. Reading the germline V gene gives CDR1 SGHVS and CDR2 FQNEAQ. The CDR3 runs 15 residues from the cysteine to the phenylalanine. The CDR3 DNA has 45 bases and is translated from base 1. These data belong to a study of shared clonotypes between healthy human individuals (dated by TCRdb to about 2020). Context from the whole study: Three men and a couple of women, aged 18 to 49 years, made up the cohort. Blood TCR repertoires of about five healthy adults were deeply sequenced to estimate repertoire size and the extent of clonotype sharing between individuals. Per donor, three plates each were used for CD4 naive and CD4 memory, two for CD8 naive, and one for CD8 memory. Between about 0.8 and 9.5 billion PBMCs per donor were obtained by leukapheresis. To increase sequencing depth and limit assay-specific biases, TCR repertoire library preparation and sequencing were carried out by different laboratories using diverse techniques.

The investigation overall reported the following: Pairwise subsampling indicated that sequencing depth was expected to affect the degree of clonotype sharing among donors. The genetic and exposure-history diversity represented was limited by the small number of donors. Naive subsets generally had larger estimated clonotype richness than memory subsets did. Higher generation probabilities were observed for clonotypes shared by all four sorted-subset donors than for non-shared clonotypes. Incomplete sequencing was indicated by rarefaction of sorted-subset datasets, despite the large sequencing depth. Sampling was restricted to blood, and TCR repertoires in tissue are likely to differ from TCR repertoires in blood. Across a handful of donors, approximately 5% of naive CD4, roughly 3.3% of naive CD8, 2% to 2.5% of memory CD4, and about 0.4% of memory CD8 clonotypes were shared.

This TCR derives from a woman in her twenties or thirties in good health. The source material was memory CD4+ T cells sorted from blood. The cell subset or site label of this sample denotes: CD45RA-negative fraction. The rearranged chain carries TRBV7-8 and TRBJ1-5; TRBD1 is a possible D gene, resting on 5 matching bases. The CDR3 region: CASSLVSGAHQPQHF. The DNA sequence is TGTGCCAGCAGCTTAGTTTCCGGGGCCCATCAGCCCCAGCATTTT.